Below, 5 T cell receptor beta chains from the same sample are listed, as sequenced in a study of graft-versus-host responses after intestinal transplantation. TCRdb's table, derived via immunoSEQ multiplex PCR, lists solely in-frame clones and lacks some. The profile shows tens of thousands of clones, 91% of them singletons. Material: PBMCs, obtained approximately 660 days after intestinal transplant. The source is a human patient who received an intestinal transplant, so some T cells may come from the graft donor.

This chain joins TRBV18 and TRBJ1-5; 7 bases fit TRBD1. Germline assignment: CDR1 KGHSH and CDR2 LQKENI. CDR3 length equals 15 residues. The J segment lost 4 bases and the V segment lost 1 base, leaving 4 bases of the junction unmatched. The CDR3 coding sequence is TGTGCCAGCTCACCACAGGGACAGAGGAATCAGCCCCAGCATTTT. Protein product: CASSPQGQRNQPQHF. Combining the CDR3 with reference TRBV18 and TRBJ1-5 gives the whole variable domain NAGVMQNPRHLVRRRGQEARLRCSPMKGHSHVYWYRQLPEEGLKFMVYLQKENIIDESGMPKERFSAEFPKEGPSILRIQQVVRGDSAAYFCASSPQGQRNQPQHFGDGTRLSIL.

The chain uses TRBV30 and TRBJ2-7; D remains ambiguous. V lost 3 bases, J lost 3 bases, and 6 bases lay in between. Germline V gene lookup returns CDR1 GTSNPN and CDR2 SVGIG (reference sequence). The CDR3 has 11 residues. The CDR3 DNA is TGTGCCTGGAGCGGATACTACGAGCAGTACTTC. As protein: CAWSGYYEQYF. The entire variable domain, with the rest obtained from reference TRBV30 and TRBJ2-7, is as follows: SQTIHQWPATLVQPVGSPLSLECTVEGTSNPNLYWYRQAAGRGLQLLFYSVGIGQISSEVPQNLSASRPQDRQFILSSKKLLLSDSGFYLCAWSGYYEQYFGPGTRLTVT.

The chain carries TRBV6-1 and TRBJ2-7, with unresolved D. Per germline, CDR1 MNHNS and CDR2 SASEGT. The V end was cut by 8 bases, the J end by 2 bases, with 10 bases between. This CDR3 is built from 12 residues. The CDR3 bases are TGTGCCAGCGAAGGCAACACCTACGAGCAGTACTTC. This encodes CASEGNTYEQYF.

V is TRBV2 and J is TRBJ2-7; 8 nucleotides line up with TRBD2. The junction had 12 bases not matched to a gene; V was cut back by 3 bases and J by 2 bases. The CDR3 runs to 17 residues. In germline, CDR1 is SNHLY, CDR2 FYNNEI. The CDR3 is CASSEHPGLAFPYEQYF. The CDR3 nucleotides are TGTGCCAGCAGTGAGCATCCCGGACTAGCCTTTCCCTACGAGCAGTACTTC.

The chain combines TRBV5-6 with TRBJ2-1, with 8 nucleotides matching TRBD2. V lost 1 base and J lost 6; bases outside the gene matches: 3. CDR1 is SGHDT and CDR2 is YYEEEE in the germline V gene. This CDR3 contains 14 residues. CDR3 residues: CASSLSGGANEQFF. The CDR3 bases are TGTGCCAGCAGCTTGTCCGGGGGGGCCAATGAGCAGTTCTTC. Full variable domain (outside the CDR3, taken from reference TRBV5-6 and TRBJ2-1): DAGVTQSPTHLIKTRGQQVTLRCSPKSGHDTVSWYQQALGQGPQFIFQYYEEEERQRGNFPDRFSGHQFPNYSSELNVNALLLGDSALYLCASSLSGGANEQFFGPGTRLTVL.